This is a list of T cell receptor beta chains from one sample in a study of regulatory T cells in long-lasting Graves disease. One entry per CDR3 protein, called by TCRdb with MiXCR from the multiplex PCR reads. The data contain a few hundred thousand distinct CDR3 sequences, roughly 24% of them singletons. The material sequenced was peripheral blood mononuclear cells (PBMCs), taken when the disease was refractory, from a patient treated with antithyroid drugs. These receptors were obtained from a middle-aged woman with Graves disease. Each CDR3 is given with its conserved first and last residue. Clone size is stated in some rows and not others, as once, few, many or a class when expanded.

abundance	v_gene	j_gene	CDR3aa
.	TRBV20-1	TRBJ2-1	CSARQSTYNEQFF
many	TRBV28	TRBJ2-7	CASSSGTADPSSYEQYF
.	TRBV20-1	TRBJ2-7	CSARQGFDEQYF
many	TRBV12-3/TRBV12-4	TRBJ1-2	CASSFGDGYTF
few	TRBV27	TRBJ2-1	CASSLPRTSGRSNEQFF
many	TRBV6-2/TRBV6-3	TRBJ1-5	CASRPDRAGQPQHF
.	TRBV20-1	TRBJ2-7	CSARRPPWREQYF
many	TRBV2	TRBJ2-7	CASSGTSLSYEQYF
few	TRBV6-2/TRBV6-3	TRBJ1-4	CASSYSAENEKLFF
.	TRBV6-2/TRBV6-3	TRBJ1-3	CASSYDFTSGNTIYF
few	TRBV6-2/TRBV6-3	TRBJ2-2	CASRVQGTGELFF
many	TRBV28	TRBJ1-1	CASSSEGTAPEKAFF
.	TRBV9	TRBJ1-1	CASSPRDRAGPEAFF
few	TRBV7-9	TRBJ1-1	CASSFGQGAIEAFF
many	TRBV28	TRBJ2-2	CASFKGTGELFF
many	TRBV20-1	TRBJ2-1	CSASASPYNEQFF
few	TRBV12-3/TRBV12-4	TRBJ1-2	CASSLGRGGGYTF
.	TRBV3-1	TRBJ2-4	CASSPSPNRAKNIQYF
many	TRBV7-9	TRBJ2-2	CASSLLPGQGRDGELFF
many	TRBV20-1	TRBJ2-5	CSATRRTQGEETQYF
many	TRBV28	TRBJ1-1	CASRPPGTGGTEAFF
.	TRBV11-2	TRBJ2-1	CASSPLAGGHGASNEQFF
.	TRBV4-1	TRBJ2-2	CASSQADYLNTGELFF
many	TRBV11-2	TRBJ2-5	CASSPERQGRKETQYF
many	TRBV6-1	TRBJ1-1	CASSDRKNTEAFF
.	TRBV19	TRBJ1-5	CASSIGLNQLQHF
.	TRBV6-2/TRBV6-3	TRBJ2-7	CASSTKRVTSYEQYF
few	TRBV10-2	TRBJ2-7	CASSEIGVAGGNEQYF
many	TRBV12-3/TRBV12-4	TRBJ2-7	CASSPGTGWPYEQYF
few	TRBV20-1	TRBJ1-1	CSATRPRMNTEAFF
.	TRBV25-1	TRBJ1-5	CASTDRVGQPQHF
many	TRBV20-1	TRBJ2-7	CSARDATEQYF
few	TRBV28	TRBJ2-3	CASSVPQGGSTDTQYF
few	TRBV11-2	TRBJ1-2	CASSFPGFGYTF
.	TRBV20-1	TRBJ2-7	CSAIDPGQGGYEQYF
many	TRBV2	TRBJ1-4	CASSYRGNNEKLFF
few	TRBV3-1	TRBJ2-5	CASTRMGGETQYF
.	TRBV28	TRBJ2-7	CASSQNAETYEQYF
few	TRBV27	TRBJ1-1	CASSFLKGGHTEAFF
.	TRBV19	TRBJ1-6	CASSRRPLPSYNSPLHF
few	TRBV7-3	TRBJ1-2	CASSLYGSGRQGSYGYTF
.	TRBV5-1	TRBJ2-7	CASSPGTPNLYEQYF
.	TRBV6-4	TRBJ2-1	CASSYSVTAAYNEQFF
many	TRBV28	TRBJ1-6	CASSLPTGKGLTYNSPLHF
many	TRBV10-3	TRBJ2-7	CAISETSESYEQYF
many	TRBV29-1	TRBJ1-1	CSAGAMDTEAFF
many	TRBV28	TRBJ2-5	CASSRGGQGGSIGAQYF
few	TRBV20-1	TRBJ2-7	CSARSSYEQYF
many	TRBV27	TRBJ2-7	CASSSTGWGYEQYF
many	TRBV7-9	TRBJ2-1	CASSDSLSSYNEQFF
.	TRBV5-1	TRBJ2-2	CASSLMGSWGTGELFF
many	TRBV12-3/TRBV12-4	TRBJ2-5	CASSLGEEETQYF
few	TRBV19	TRBJ1-1	CASQQGYTEAFF
.	TRBV20-1	TRBJ2-5	CSGWVVTETQYF
many	TRBV20-1	TRBJ1-2	CSARDRDSNGYTF